Listed here are 20 T cell receptor beta chains from one sample, sequenced in a study of T cell responses to AZD1222 COVID-19 vaccine. Profiled with immunoSEQ multiplex PCR; TCRdb holds only in-frame clones, not every one. This sample has over 150,000 clones; over 85% occur once, and the top ten carry around 0.98%. The sample in question was peripheral blood, obtained 28 days after the second dose of the MenACWY control vaccine. The receptors were gathered from an adult who received the MenACWY meningococcal vaccine as a control.

The chain links TRBV19 to TRBJ1-2; 8 positions match TRBD1. Losses at the gene ends were 4 bases for V and 0 bases for J; bases not matched to a gene: 7. CDR1 LNHDA and CDR2 SQIVND come from the germline V gene (reference sequence). There are 16 residues in the CDR3. CDR3 amino acids: CASSTRQGSPNYGYTF. DNA of the CDR3: TGTGCCAGTAGTACCCGACAGGGGTCCCCTAACTATGGCTACACCTTC.

V gene TRBV28 combines with J gene TRBJ1-1; D is uncertain. V lost 7 bases and J lost 3, with 18 bases in between. Per the germline V gene, CDR1 is MDHEN and CDR2 is SYDVKM. CDR3 length equals 15 residues. As DNA, the CDR3 is TGTGCCAGCACCCCTCCGCACCGGCAGTACACTGAAGCTTTCTTT. This codes for CASTPPHRQYTEAFF. The full variable domain, rest sourced from reference TRBV28 and TRBJ1-1, is DVKVTQSSRYLVKRTGEKVFLECVQDMDHENMFWYRQDPGLGLRLIYFSYDVKMKEKGDIPEGYSVSREKKERFSLILESASTNQTSMYLCASTPPHRQYTEAFFGQGTRLTVV.

The rearrangement links TRBV6-2 or TRBV6-3 to TRBJ2-2; 9 bases match TRBD1. The length of the CDR3 is 16 residues. The germline gives CDR1 MNHEY, CDR2 SVGEGT. The J segment lost 6 bases and the V segment lost 2 bases, leaving 7 bases of the junction unmatched. The CDR3 DNA sequence: TGTGCCAGCAGTTACGAACAGGGGGCGTACGCCGGGGAGCTGTTTTTT. Its translation: CASSYEQGAYAGELFF.

In this sample, this clone turned up once. J is TRBJ2-2 and V is TRBV18, with D possibly being TRBD1 (6 bases). The CDR3 runs to 14 residues. Germline V gene data show CDR1 as KGHSH and CDR2 as LQKENI. V was clipped by 4 bases and J by 7 bases, with 13 bases between them. CDR3 in amino acids: CASSRDTGLGELFF. The DNA for the CDR3 is TGTGCCAGCTCACGGGACACCGGACTCGGGGAGCTGTTTTTT.

CDR3 sequence: CASSQDPQGVTNEKLFF. In nucleotides, the CDR3 is TGTGCCAGCAGCCAAGATCCCCAGGGAGTAACTAATGAAAAACTGTTTTTT. The chain uses TRBV4-2 and TRBJ1-4; D is possibly TRBD1 (5 bases). CDR3 length: 17 residues. Deletions cut 0 bases from V and 1 base from J, with 12 bases between. The germline CDR1 and CDR2 sequences are LGHNA and YNFKEQ.

The V and J genes are TRBV5-1 and TRBJ1-1; TRBD1 matches 7 bases. The CDR3 consists of 15 residues. With 2 bases clipped from V and 5 bases from J, the junction kept 9 bases outside the gene matches. Germline V gene lookup returns CDR1 SGHRS and CDR2 YFSETQ. This CDR3 is CASSFQTGTTTEAFF. In DNA, the CDR3 is TGCGCCAGCAGCTTCCAGACAGGGACTACGACTGAAGCTTTCTTT.

This clone has just one count. The rearrangement uses TRBV30 and TRBJ2-3; 8 bases align to TRBD2. The CDR3 extends over 16 amino acids. V gave up 2 bases and J gave up 8 bases; unmatched junction bases: 15. Germline loops: CDR1 GTSNPN, CDR2 SVGIG (reference sequence). CDR3 region: CAWSFRGGAQMGTQYF. The CDR3 DNA reads TGTGCCTGGAGTTTTCGGGGGGGGGCTCAGATGGGTACGCAGTATTTT. Filled out from reference TRBV30 and TRBJ2-3, the complete variable domain reads SQTIHQWPATLVQPVGSPLSLECTVEGTSNPNLYWYRQAAGRGLQLLFYSVGIGQISSEVPQNLSASRPQDRQFILSSKKLLLSDSGFYLCAWSFRGGAQMGTQYFGPGTRLTVL.

The V gene is TRBV6-5, the J gene TRBJ1-3, with D possibly being TRBD1 (6 bases). Germline V CDR1 and CDR2: MNHEY, SVGAGI. Trimming left V 7 bases short and J 8 bases short, with 18 bases between. CDR3 length: 14 amino acids. The CDR3 DNA follows: TGTGCCAGCAACAGAAGCCCAGGGGAACACACCATATATTTT. Encoded protein: CASNRSPGEHTIYF.

This chain's CDR3 is CATSRSSTGYDGNTIYF. The CDR3 nucleotides read TGTGCCACCAGCAGATCTTCGACAGGGTATGATGGAAACACCATATATTTT. J is TRBJ1-3 and V is TRBV15, with 7 bases lining up with TRBD1. This CDR3 is built from 17 residues. J lost 3 bases, V lost 2 bases, and 10 bases had no gene match. Per the germline V gene, CDR1 is LNHNV and CDR2 is YYDKDF (reference sequence).

The V gene is TRBV6-5, the J gene TRBJ1-2; D gene unclear. V lost 6 bases to trimming and J lost 13 bases, with 18 bases between them. The germline CDR1 and CDR2 sequences are MNHEY and SVGAGI. This CDR3 comprises 12 residues. CDR3 amino acids: CASRLDFAGSTF. The CDR3 DNA is TGTGCCAGCAGATTAGATTTCGCTGGATCCACCTTC.

V is TRBV5-1 and J is TRBJ1-2, with D perhaps matching TRBD1 (6 bases). Germline CDR1 SGHRS, CDR2 YFSETQ. This CDR3 contains 14 residues. Trimming cost V 2 bases and J 3 bases, with 11 bases left between them. The CDR3 coding sequence is TGCGCCAGCAGCTTACAGGGCGGGGACTATGGCTACACCTTC. Translation: CASSLQGGDYGYTF.

The rearrangement links TRBV6-1 to TRBJ1-2, with 7 positions matching TRBD1. The CDR3 has 15 amino acids. Germline CDR1 MNHNS, CDR2 SASEGT. V trimming: 1 base; J trimming: 7 bases; junction bases outside the gene matches: 9. CDR3 region: CASSEEGAVFRGYTF. CDR3 nucleotides: TGTGCCAGCAGTGAAGAGGGGGCAGTCTTTCGTGGCTACACCTTC.

The gene calls are TRBV28 and TRBJ1-3; D gene uncertain. This CDR3 comprises 16 residues. Trimming took 2 bases from V and 0 from J, leaving 11 bases between them. Germline V CDR1 and CDR2: MDHEN, SYDVKM. In nucleotides, the CDR3 is TGTGCCAGCAGTTTAGGGCGCAGCTACTCTGGAAACACCATATATTTT. The encoded protein is CASSLGRSYSGNTIYF.

V gene TRBV4-2 combines with J gene TRBJ2-5, with D possibly being TRBD2 (7 bases). The ends were cut back, 2 bases at V and 2 bases at J, with 12 bases in the middle. CDR1 is LGHNA and CDR2 is YNFKEQ in the germline V gene. The CDR3 runs 15 residues. The CDR3 is CASSQYGGPQETQYF. For the CDR3, the DNA is TGTGCCAGCAGCCAATACGGGGGGCCTCAAGAGACCCAGTACTTC.

This clone was recorded a few times. This sample also contains other DNA sequences that code for the same CDR3. Written as DNA, the CDR3 is TGCGCCAGCAGCTTGGAGGGAAACTATGGCTACACCTTC. Its translation: CASSLEGNYGYTF. J is TRBJ1-2 and V is TRBV5-1; D call uncertain. CDR3 size: 13 residues. V lost 0 bases and J 2 bases, leaving 5 bases between the germline ends. Germline V gives CDR1 SGHRS, CDR2 YFSETQ.

This chain connects TRBV18 to TRBJ1-1; D might be TRBD1 (5 bases). This CDR3 has 14 residues. The V gene lost 6 bases and the J gene lost 0 bases, with 11 bases spanning the gap. Per the germline V gene, CDR1 is KGHSH and CDR2 is LQKENI. CDR3 in amino acids: CASSPGTMNTEAFF. The DNA of the CDR3 is TGTGCCAGCTCGCCCGGGACGATGAACACTGAAGCTTTCTTT.

The chain combines TRBV7-2 with TRBJ1-4; maybe TRBD1 (5 bases). With 5 bases removed from V and 3 bases from J, the gap between germline ends came to 10 bases. Looked up from germline, CDR1 is SGHTA and CDR2 is FQGNSA. This CDR3 comprises 14 residues. The CDR3 DNA is TGTGCCAGCAGCCCGGGGGGGGCTAATGAAAAACTGTTTTTT. Translating it yields CASSPGGANEKLFF. The complete variable domain, with remaining parts taken from reference TRBV7-2 and TRBJ1-4, reads GAGVSQSPSNKVTEKGKDVELRCDPISGHTALYWYRQSLGQGLEFLIYFQGNSAPDKSGLPSDRFSAERTGGSVSTLTIQRTQQEDSAVYLCASSPGGANEKLFFGSGTQLSVL.

The chain employs TRBV4-1 and TRBJ1-4; 8 positions agree with TRBD1. CDR1 and CDR2 (germline): MGHRA, YSYEKL. The V segment lost 0 bases and the J segment 3 bases; nucleotides outside the gene matches: 3. This CDR3 comprises 16 residues. The CDR3 sequence is CASSQDRGRSNEKLFF. The CDR3 region has the DNA TGCGCCAGCAGCCAAGACAGGGGGCGGTCTAATGAAAAACTGTTTTTT.

The V gene is TRBV19, the J gene TRBJ1-5; D unclear. This CDR3 region has 15 residues. Germline values: CDR1 LNHDA, CDR2 SQIVND (reference sequence). V dropped 3 bases and J dropped 2 bases, with 11 bases sitting between them. The CDR3 loop reads CASSIGIVGNQPQHF. CDR3 coding DNA: TGTGCCAGTAGTATCGGGATTGTTGGCAATCAGCCCCAGCATTTT.

The chain has TRBV20-1 and TRBJ1-1, with D possibly matching TRBD1 (5 bases). The germline V gene encodes CDR1 DFQATT and CDR2 SNEGSKA (reference sequence). The length of the CDR3 is 11 residues. Trimming took off 4 bases at V and 5 bases at J, with 8 bases between the two ends. The CDR3 here is CSAMGETEAFF. Written as DNA, the CDR3 is TGCAGTGCTATGGGGGAGACTGAAGCTTTCTTT.